Listed below are T cell receptor beta chains from one sample, sequenced in a study of blood T cell repertoires in COVID-19. Assay used: immunoSEQ multiplex PCR; TCRdb lists only in-frame clones, some missing. This table has just over 150,000 clones, roughly 80% appearing once. Material: peripheral blood. Source of these receptors: a woman aged 40 to 55 with COVID-19, enrolled during active disease. CDR3s include the opening cysteine and the closing phenylalanine or tryptophan. The order of the fields is clone size, V gene, J gene, D gene, CDR3 DNA, CDR3 protein. D genes are given only for firm matches. A row's size may be missing; if present it is once, few, many or a size class.

>.|TRBV3-1/TRBV3-2|TRBJ2-7|.
TGTGCCAGCAGCCAAATGCCCGGGGTACTCGGCTACGAGCAGTACTTC
CASSQMPGVLGYEQYF
>.|TRBV9|TRBJ2-1|TRBD2
TGTGCCAGCAGCGTAGTGACTAGCGGGAGGAATGAGCAGTTCTTC
CASSVVTSGRNEQFF
>once|TRBV28|TRBJ2-6|.
TGTGCCAGCAGTTTAGGGGGGAGTGGGGCCAACGTCCTGACTTTC
CASSLGGSGANVLTF
>.|TRBV5-5|TRBJ1-2|.
TGTGCCTGCTCTGTCAGGGTGGCATTTAACTATGGCTACACCTTC
CACSVRVAFNYGYTF
>once|TRBV10-1|TRBJ2-5|TRBD2
TGCGCCAGCAGTGAGGTAGCGGGGTCACCGGGGGCCCAGTACTTC
CASSEVAGSPGAQYF
>.|TRBV11-2|TRBJ2-1|.
TGTGCCAGCAGCTTAGTCCGGGGGGCCCAAGCGAAGTCGTTCTTC
CASSLVRGAQAKSFF
>.|TRBV6-6|TRBJ2-5|.
TGTGCCAGCAGTTATAGTGACACTCAATTCCAAGAGACCCAGTACTTC
CASSYSDTQFQETQYF
>.|TRBV30|TRBJ1-1|TRBD1
TGTGCCTGGAGTCCCCGGGACAGGGGGGTCGGTCGGTTTAGCACTGAAGCTTTCTTT
CAWSPRDRGVGRFSTEAFF
>.|TRBV28|TRBJ2-1|TRBD1
TGTGCCAGCAGTCCACCCGGGACAGGGGGCAATAGGCAGTTCTTC
CASSPPGTGGNRQFF
>.|TRBV20-1|TRBJ2-2|.
TGCAGTGCTGGTGGCTTAGCGGTGAACACCGGGGAGCTGTTTTTT
CSAGGLAVNTGELFF
>.|TRBV27|TRBJ2-7|TRBD2
TGTGCCAGCGGACGACTAGCGGGGTACTACGAGCAGTACTTC
CASGRLAGYYEQYF
>.|TRBV9|TRBJ2-1|.
TGTGCCAGCAGCGTCGACGTTGGCGGGGAGCAGTTCTTC
CASSVDVGGEQFF
>.|TRBV6-6|TRBJ2-7|TRBD2
TGTGCCAGCAGTTTGGAGACTAGCGGGAGGTACGAGCAGTACTTC
CASSLETSGRYEQYF
>.|TRBV5-8|TRBJ2-2|TRBD1
TGTGCCAGCAGCACCGGGACAGGGGCTTTTGGCGGGGAGCTGTTTTTT
CASSTGTGAFGGELFF
>.|TRBV12-3/TRBV12-4|TRBJ2-1|.
TGTGCCAGCAGTTCCCGAATAGTGGGCGAGCAGTTCTTC
CASSSRIVGEQFF
>.|TRBV28|TRBJ1-3|.
TGTGCCAGCAGCGAACAGAAAAGTAGAAACACCATATATTTT
CASSEQKSRNTIYF
>.|TRBV6-4|TRBJ2-2|.
TGTGCCAGCAGTGACGTGCCAGGTCAAACCGGGGAGCTGTTTTTT
CASSDVPGQTGELFF
>.|TRBV21-1|TRBJ1-1|.
TGTGCCAGCAGCAAAAGGTTTCCACAGGGGTCGAACACTGAAGCTTTCTTT
CASSKRFPQGSNTEAFF
>.|TRBV6-5|TRBJ1-5|.
TGTGCCAGCAGCCATAGACAGACACGGCAGCCCCAGCATTTT
CASSHRQTRQPQHF
>.|TRBV6-6|TRBJ1-1|TRBD1
TGTGCCAGCAGTTACTCGGGGACAGGGGAGGAAGCTTTCTTT
CASSYSGTGEEAFF
>.|TRBV6-5|TRBJ2-2|TRBD2
TGTGCCAGCAGTTACTCGCCGGGGGGGTACACCGGGGAGCTGTTTTTT
CASSYSPGGYTGELFF
>many|TRBV2|TRBJ2-3|.
TGTGCCAGCAGTGTCAGGTCAGCAGATACGCAGTATTTT
CASSVRSADTQYF
>.|TRBV5-5|TRBJ2-5|TRBD1
TGTGCCAGCAGCTTGGCCGGGACAGGGACCGAGACCCAGTACTTC
CASSLAGTGTETQYF
>once|TRBV7-9|TRBJ2-7|TRBD1
TGTGCCAGCAGCTTAGCGGGACAGTCCTACGAGCAGTACTTC
CASSLAGQSYEQYF
>once|TRBV29-1|TRBJ1-2|.
TGCAGCGTTGTCGATGGGAGTGGCTACACCTTC
CSVVDGSGYTF
>.|TRBV2|TRBJ2-7|.
TGTGCCAGCAGTGAAGGGACGGCGGGCCTCTACGAGCAGTACTTC
CASSEGTAGLYEQYF
>.|TRBV2|TRBJ1-1|TRBD1
TGTGCCAGCAGTCGTGGGACAGGGGAAGCTTTCTTT
CASSRGTGEAFF
>.|TRBV18|TRBJ2-1|TRBD2
TGTGCCAGCTCACCGGGACTAGCGGACTCCTACAATGAGCAGTTCTTC
CASSPGLADSYNEQFF
>.|TRBV6-5|TRBJ1-1|.
TGTGCCAGCCAAAGTTCCCAATCGGGAACTGAAGCTTTCTTT
CASQSSQSGTEAFF
>.|TRBV18|TRBJ2-3|.
TGTGCCAGCTCACATAGTGAGGCAGATACGCAGTATTTT
CASSHSEADTQYF
>.|TRBV11-2|TRBJ2-5|TRBD2
TGTGCCAGCAGCCGGACTAGCGGAGGTGGTTGGGAGACCCAGTACTTC
CASSRTSGGGWETQYF